The present entry profiles one TCR beta chain with its context. The antigen is undetermined. These data are taken from a study of T cell responses to AZD1222 COVID-19 vaccine. Turning to the study itself: Second-dose recipients at about 4 or about 12 weeks were treated as one pooled group.

The assay was immunoSEQ multiplex PCR, and TCRdb's table has in-frame clones only and misses some. Of roughly 170,000 clones listed, approximately 90% were seen once; the top ten hold under 2.5%. Overall study findings and caveats: Just 5 to 7 AZD1222 recipients were seropositive at baseline.

V was trimmed by 3 bases and J by 8 bases, leaving 7 bases between them. The CDR3 covers 10 residues. CDR1 and CDR2 from the germline V gene are SQVTM and ANQGSEA. This rearrangement joins TRBV29-1 to TRBJ1-2, with D possibly being TRBD1 (5 bases). Sequenced material: peripheral blood, taken on day 0 of AZD1222 vaccination. The receptor was derived from an adult in good health. CDR3 bases: TGCAGCGTTGATGGGGACGGCTACACCTTC. Translation: CSVDGDGYTF.